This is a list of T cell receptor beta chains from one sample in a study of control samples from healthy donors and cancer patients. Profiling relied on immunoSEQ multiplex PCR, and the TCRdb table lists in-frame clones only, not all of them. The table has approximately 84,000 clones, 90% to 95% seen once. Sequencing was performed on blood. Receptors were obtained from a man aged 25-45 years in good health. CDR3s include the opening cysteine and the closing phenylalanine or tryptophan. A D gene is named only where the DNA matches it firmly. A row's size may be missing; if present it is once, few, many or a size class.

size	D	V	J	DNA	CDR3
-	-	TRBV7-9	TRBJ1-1	TGTGCCAGCAGCTTGGGCACTGAAGCTTTCTTT	CASSLGTEAFF
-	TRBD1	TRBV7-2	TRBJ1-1	TGTGCCAGCAGGTCGGGACAGCTGAACACTGAAGCTTTCTTT	CASRSGQLNTEAFF
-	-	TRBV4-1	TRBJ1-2	TGCGCCAGCAGCCGGGATCCACAGGTCCTAAACTATGGCTACACCTTC	CASSRDPQVLNYGYTF
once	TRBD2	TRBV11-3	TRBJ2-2	TGTGCCAGCAGCTTAACTAGCGGGGGGGCCAAGGACACCGGGGAGCTGTTTTTT	CASSLTSGGAKDTGELFF
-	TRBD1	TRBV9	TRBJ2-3	TGTGCCAGCAGCGTTCGACAGGGAACAGATACGCAGTATTTT	CASSVRQGTDTQYF
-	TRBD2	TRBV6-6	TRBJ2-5	TGTGCCAGCAGATCTAGCGGGGGGGCAGAGACCCAGTACTTC	CASRSSGGAETQYF
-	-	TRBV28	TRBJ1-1	TGTGCCAGCAGGTCAGCGCTACAGTACACTGAAGCTTTCTTT	CASRSALQYTEAFF
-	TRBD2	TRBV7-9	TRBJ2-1	TGTGCCAGCAGCACCCCTAGCGGATCCTACAATGAGCAGTTCTTC	CASSTPSGSYNEQFF
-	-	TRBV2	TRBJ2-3	TGTGCCAGCAGTGTCCGCCCCGCCGGGACAGATACGCAGTATTTT	CASSVRPAGTDTQYF
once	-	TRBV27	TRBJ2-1	TGTGCCAGCAGTCCGTGGACGGAATACAATGAGCAGTTCTTC	CASSPWTEYNEQFF
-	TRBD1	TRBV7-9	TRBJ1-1	TGTGCCAGCAGCGCCCTAAACAGGGGGCGAACTGAAGCTTTCTTT	CASSALNRGRTEAFF
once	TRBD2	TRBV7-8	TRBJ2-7	TGTGCCAGCAGTCCTTCCGGGACTAGCGAACCCTACGAGCAGTACTTC	CASSPSGTSEPYEQYF
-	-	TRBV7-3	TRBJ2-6	TGTGCCGGCAGCTCGTCCGGCTCTGGGGCCAACGTCCTGACTTTC	CAGSSSGSGANVLTF
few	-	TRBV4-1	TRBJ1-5	TGCGCCAGCAGCCAAGACCTCCGTAGCAATCAGCCCCAGCATTTT	CASSQDLRSNQPQHF
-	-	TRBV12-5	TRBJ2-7	TGTGCTAGTGGTTTCCCGTGTCAGGGTAGGAGCTCCTACGAGCAGTACTTC	CASGFPCQGRSSYEQYF
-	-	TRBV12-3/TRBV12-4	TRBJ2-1	TGTGCCAGCAGTCCCCTGGGACCAGAAGAGCAGTTCTTC	CASSPLGPEEQFF
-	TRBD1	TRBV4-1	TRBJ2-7	TGCGCCAGCAGCCAAGGAAGTATGGACAGGGGCTACGAGCAGTACTTC	CASSQGSMDRGYEQYF
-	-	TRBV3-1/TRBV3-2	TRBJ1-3	TGTGCCAGCAGCCAAGGCTTCACCACCTCTGGAAACACCATATATTTT	CASSQGFTTSGNTIYF
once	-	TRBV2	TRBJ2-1	TGTGCCAGCAGTGACAGGCGGAGCTCCTACAATGAGCAGTTCTTC	CASSDRRSSYNEQFF
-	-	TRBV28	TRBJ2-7	TGTGCCAGCAGTTTCGGTGGTTCCTACGAGCAGTACTTC	CASSFGGSYEQYF
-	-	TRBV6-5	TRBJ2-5	TGTGCCAGCAGTCTGTACAGGGATGAGACCCAGTACTTC	CASSLYRDETQYF
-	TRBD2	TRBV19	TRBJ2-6	TGTGCCAGTAGTATAGAGAGGGAGGGCTCTGGGGCCAACGTCCTGACTTTC	CASSIEREGSGANVLTF
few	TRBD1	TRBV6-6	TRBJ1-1	TGTGCCAGCAGTAGCCGTAGACAGGGAGGGAACACTGAAGCTTTCTTT	CASSSRRQGGNTEAFF
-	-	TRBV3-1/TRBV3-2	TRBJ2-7	TGTGCCAGCAGTTACCGGGCATCTGGCGTTTACGAGCAGTACTTC	CASSYRASGVYEQYF
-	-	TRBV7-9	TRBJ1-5	TGTGCCAGCAGCCACGAGAATCAGCCCCAGCATTTT	CASSHENQPQHF
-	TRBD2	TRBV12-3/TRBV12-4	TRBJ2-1	TGTGCCAGCACCCTGACTAGCGGGGGGGAATCGTTCTTC	CASTLTSGGESFF
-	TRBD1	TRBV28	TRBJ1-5	TGTGCCAGCAGGGACCTACAGGGGGTGGGTCAGCCCCAGCATTTT	CASRDLQGVGQPQHF
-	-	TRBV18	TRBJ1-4	TGTGCCAGCTCTACAGGTACTAATGAAAAACTGTTTTTT	CASSTGTNEKLFF
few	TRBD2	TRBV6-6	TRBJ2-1	TGTGCCAGCAGTTCTCTAGCGGGAGAAAAGAATGAGCAGTTCTTC	CASSSLAGEKNEQFF
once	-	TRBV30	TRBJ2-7	TGTGCCTGGGCCCCCGGGCAGCCGGCCCCCTACGAGCAGTACTTC	CAWAPGQPAPYEQYF